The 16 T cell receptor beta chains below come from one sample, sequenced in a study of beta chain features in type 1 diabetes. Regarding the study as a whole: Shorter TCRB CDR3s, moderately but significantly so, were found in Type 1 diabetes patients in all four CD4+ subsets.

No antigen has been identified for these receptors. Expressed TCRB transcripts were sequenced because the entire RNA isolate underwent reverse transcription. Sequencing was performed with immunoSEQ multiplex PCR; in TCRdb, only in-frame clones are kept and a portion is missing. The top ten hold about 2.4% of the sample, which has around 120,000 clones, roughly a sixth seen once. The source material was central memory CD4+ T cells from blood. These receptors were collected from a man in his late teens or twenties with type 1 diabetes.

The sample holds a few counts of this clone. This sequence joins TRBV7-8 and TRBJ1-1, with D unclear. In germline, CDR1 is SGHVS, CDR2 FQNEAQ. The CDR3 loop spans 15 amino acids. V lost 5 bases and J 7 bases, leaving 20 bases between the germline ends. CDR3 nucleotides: TGTGCCAGCAGCGGTCGGCGGAGCCCGTTAATTGAAGCTTTCTTT. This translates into CASSGRRSPLIEAFF.

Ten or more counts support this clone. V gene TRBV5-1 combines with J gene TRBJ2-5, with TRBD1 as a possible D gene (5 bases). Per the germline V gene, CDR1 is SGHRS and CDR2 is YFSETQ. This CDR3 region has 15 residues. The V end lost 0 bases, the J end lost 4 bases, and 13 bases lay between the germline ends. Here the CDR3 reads CASSLAVGVRETQYF. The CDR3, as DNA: TGCGCCAGCAGCTTGGCCGTAGGGGTCCGAGAGACCCAGTACTTC.

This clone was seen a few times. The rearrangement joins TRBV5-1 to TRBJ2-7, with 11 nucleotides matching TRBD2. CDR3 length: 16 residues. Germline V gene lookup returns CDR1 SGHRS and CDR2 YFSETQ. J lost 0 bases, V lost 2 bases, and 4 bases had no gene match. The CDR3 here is CASSLDLAGGSYEQYF. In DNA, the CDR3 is TGCGCCAGCAGCTTAGATCTAGCGGGGGGCTCCTACGAGCAGTACTTC.

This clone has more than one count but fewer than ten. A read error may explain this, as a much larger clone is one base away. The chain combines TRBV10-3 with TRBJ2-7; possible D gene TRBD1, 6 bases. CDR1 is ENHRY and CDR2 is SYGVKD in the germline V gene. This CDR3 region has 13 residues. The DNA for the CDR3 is TGTGCCAGCAGTGTGGCAGGGGACGGAGAGCAGTACTTC. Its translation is CASSVAGDGEQYF.

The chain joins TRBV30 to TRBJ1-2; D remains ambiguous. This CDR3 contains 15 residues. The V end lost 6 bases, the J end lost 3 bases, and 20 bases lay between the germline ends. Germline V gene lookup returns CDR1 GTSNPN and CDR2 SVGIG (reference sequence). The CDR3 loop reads CACQSKVVGYYGYTF. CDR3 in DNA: TGTGCCTGCCAGTCGAAGGTCGTTGGTTACTATGGCTACACCTTC.

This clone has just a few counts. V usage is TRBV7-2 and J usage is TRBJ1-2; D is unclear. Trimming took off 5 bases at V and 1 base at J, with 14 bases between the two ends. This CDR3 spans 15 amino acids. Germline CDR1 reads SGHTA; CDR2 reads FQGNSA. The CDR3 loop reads CASSPKTGDNYGYTF. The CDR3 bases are TGTGCCAGCAGCCCTAAGACGGGAGATAACTATGGCTACACCTTC.

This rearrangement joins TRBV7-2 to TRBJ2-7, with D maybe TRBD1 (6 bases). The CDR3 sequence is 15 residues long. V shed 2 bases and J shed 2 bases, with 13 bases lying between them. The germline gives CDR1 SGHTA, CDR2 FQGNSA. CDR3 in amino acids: CASSLPGHLAYEQYF. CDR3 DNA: TGTGCCAGCAGCTTACCGGGACACCTAGCCTACGAGCAGTACTTC.

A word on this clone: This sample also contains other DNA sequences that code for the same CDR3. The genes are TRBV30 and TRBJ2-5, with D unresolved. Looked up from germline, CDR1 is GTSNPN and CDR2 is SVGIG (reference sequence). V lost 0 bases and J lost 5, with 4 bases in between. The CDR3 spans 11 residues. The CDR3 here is CAWSVGETQYF. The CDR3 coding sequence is TGTGCCTGGAGTGTAGGGGAGACCCAGTACTTC.

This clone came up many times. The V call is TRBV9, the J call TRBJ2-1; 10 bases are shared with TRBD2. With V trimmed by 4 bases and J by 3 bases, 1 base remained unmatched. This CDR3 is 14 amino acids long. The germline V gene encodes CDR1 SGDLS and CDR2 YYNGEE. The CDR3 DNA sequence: TGTGCCAGCAGCAGGACTAGCGGCTACAATGAGCAGTTCTTC. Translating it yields CASSRTSGYNEQFF.

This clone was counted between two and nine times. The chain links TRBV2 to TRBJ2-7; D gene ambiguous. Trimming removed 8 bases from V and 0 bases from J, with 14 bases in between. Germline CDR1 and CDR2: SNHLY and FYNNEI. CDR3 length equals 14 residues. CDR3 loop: CASLRAVSSYEQYF. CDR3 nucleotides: TGTGCCAGCTTAAGGGCGGTGAGCTCCTACGAGCAGTACTTC.

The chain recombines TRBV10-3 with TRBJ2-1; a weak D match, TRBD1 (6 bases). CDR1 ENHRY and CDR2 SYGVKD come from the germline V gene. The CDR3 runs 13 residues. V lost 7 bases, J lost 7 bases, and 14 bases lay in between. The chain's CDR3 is CAITENRDNEQFF. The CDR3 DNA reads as TGTGCCATCACAGAAAACAGGGATAATGAGCAGTTCTTC.

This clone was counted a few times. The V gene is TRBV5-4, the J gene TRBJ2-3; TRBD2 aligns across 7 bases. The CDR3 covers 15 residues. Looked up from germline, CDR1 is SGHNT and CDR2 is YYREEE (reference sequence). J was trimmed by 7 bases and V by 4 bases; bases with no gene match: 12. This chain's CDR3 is CASSQEPSGLNTQYF. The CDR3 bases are TGTGCCAGCAGCCAAGAGCCCTCGGGACTAAATACGCAGTATTTT.

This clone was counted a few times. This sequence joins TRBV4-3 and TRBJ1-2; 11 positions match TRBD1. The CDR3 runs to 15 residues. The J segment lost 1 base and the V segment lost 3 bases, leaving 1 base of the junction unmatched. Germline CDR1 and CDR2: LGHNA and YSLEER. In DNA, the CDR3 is TGCGCCAGCAGCCAGGACAGGGGGCGTAACTATGGCTACACCTTC. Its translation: CASSQDRGRNYGYTF.

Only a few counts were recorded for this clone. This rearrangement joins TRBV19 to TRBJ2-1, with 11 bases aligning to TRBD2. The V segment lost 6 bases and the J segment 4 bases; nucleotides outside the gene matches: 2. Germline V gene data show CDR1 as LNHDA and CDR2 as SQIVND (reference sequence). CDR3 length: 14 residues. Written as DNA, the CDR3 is TGTGCCAGTAGCGGGACTAGCGGATACAATGAGCAGTTCTTC. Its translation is CASSGTSGYNEQFF.

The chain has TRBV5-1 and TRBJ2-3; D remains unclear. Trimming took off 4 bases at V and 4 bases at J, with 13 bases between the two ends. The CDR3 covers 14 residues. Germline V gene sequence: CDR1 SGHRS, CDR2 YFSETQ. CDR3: CASSNNRGADTQYF. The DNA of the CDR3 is TGCGCCAGCAGCAACAACCGTGGCGCAGATACGCAGTATTTT.

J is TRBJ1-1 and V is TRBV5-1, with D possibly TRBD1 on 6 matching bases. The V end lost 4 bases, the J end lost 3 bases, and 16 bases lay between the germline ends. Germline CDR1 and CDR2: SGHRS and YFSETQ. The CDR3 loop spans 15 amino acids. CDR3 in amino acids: CASSPLFTGYTEAFF. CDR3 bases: TGCGCCAGCAGCCCGTTGTTTACAGGGTACACTGAAGCTTTCTTT.